This T cell receptor beta chain is drawn from a study of beta chain features in type 1 diabetes. This clone was counted between two and nine times. Its antigen is still unknown. The investigators reverse transcribed all of the isolated RNA, so they sequenced expressed TCRB transcripts. The method was immunoSEQ multiplex PCR; TCRdb's version includes in-frame clones alone and lacks a portion of them. The sample consists of some 160,000 clones, 6.5% to 10% of them appearing once. CDR1 is SEHNR, CDR2 FQNEAQ, per germline (reference sequence). Trimming left V 5 bases short and J 4 bases short, with 16 bases between. The CDR3 covers 15 residues. The purity of all sorted populations exceeded 95%. Study conclusions and caveats: Unsettled here was the matter of whether HLA type influences TCRB rearrangement. When Type 1 diabetes patients were examined, their TCRB CDR3s proved moderately but significantly shorter in all four CD4+ subsets.

The chain carries TRBV7-9 and TRBJ2-3; a weak D match, TRBD1 (7 bases). The sequenced sample consisted of central memory CD4+ T cells from blood. The TCR comes from a woman between 18 and 29 years old with type 1 diabetes. The CDR3 is CASSVGGGNADTQYF. The CDR3 region has the DNA TGTGCCAGCAGCGTTGGAGGGGGCAATGCAGATACGCAGTATTTT.